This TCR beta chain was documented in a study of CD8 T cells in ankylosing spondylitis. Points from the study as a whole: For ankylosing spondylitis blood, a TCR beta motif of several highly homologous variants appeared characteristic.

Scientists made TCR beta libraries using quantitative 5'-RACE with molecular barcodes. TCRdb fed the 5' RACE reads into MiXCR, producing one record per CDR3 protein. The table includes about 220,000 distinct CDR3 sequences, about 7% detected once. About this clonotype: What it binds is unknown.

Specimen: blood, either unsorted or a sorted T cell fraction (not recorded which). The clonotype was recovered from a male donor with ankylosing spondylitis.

The CDR3 region is CASSSRWEGNEQFF. CDR3 DNA: TGTGCCAGCAGCTCCAGGTGGGAGGGCAATGAGCAGTTCTTC. The J gene is TRBJ2-1, the V gene TRBV7-2; the match to TRBD2 covers 7 bases. The CDR3 spans 14 residues. Germline loops: CDR1 SGHTA, CDR2 FQGNSA. V trimming: 4 bases; J trimming: 6 bases; junction bases outside the gene matches: 6.